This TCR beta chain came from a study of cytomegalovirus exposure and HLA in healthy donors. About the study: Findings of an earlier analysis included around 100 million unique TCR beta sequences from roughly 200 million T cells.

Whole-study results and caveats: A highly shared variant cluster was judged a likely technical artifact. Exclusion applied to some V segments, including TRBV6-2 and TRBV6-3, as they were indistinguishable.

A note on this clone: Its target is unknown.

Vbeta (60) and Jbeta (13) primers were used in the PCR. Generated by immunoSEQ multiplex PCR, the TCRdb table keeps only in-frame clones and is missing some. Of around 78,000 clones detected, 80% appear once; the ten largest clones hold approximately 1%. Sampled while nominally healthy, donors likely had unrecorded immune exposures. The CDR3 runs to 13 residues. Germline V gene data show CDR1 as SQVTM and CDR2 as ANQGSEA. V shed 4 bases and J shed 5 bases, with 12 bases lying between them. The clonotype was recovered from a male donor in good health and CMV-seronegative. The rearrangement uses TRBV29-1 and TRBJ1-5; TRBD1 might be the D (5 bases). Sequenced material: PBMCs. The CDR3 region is CSVASGGDQPQHF. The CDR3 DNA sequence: TGCAGCGTTGCGTCCGGGGGAGATCAGCCCCAGCATTTT.